The 9 T cell receptor beta chains presented below share a single source sample, sequenced in a study of T-cell reconstitution after alpha-beta-depleted transplantation in children. TCRbeta library construction was performed incorporating unique molecular identifiers. TCRdb fed the PCR reads into MiXCR, producing one record per CDR3 protein. The sample shows about a million distinct CDR3 sequences, 25% to 30% of them seen only once. The sequences come from PBMCs, mostly from graft donor cells, collected 360 days after TCRalphabeta/CD19-depleted stem cell transplant. These receptors were collected from a boy less than two years old who had a stem cell transplant for SCID, so the T cells may come from the graft donor.

This clonotype was detected a few times. The chain recombines TRBV20-1 with TRBJ1-4, with 10 bases fitting TRBD1. The CDR3 consists of 14 residues. Unmatched junction bases numbered 5, after V lost 2 bases and J lost 8 bases. Germline V lookup: CDR1 DFQATT, CDR2 SNEGSKA (reference sequence). This CDR3 is CSARTGQGSEKLFF. The CDR3, as DNA: TGCAGTGCTAGAACGGGACAGGGGTCCGAAAAACTGTTTTTT.

This clonotype was detected once. This chain uses TRBV11-2 with TRBJ2-2; D gene unclear. In germline, CDR1 is SGHAT, CDR2 FQNNGV. This CDR3 comprises 17 residues. Trimming took off 0 bases at V and 2 bases at J, with 13 bases between the two ends. The CDR3 protein is CASSLDRITANTGELFF. Here the CDR3 DNA reads TGTGCCAGCAGCTTAGATCGGATAACAGCAAACACCGGGGAGCTGTTTTTT.

CDR3 bases: TGTGCCAGCAGTCCCCGGACAGGGACGCTGAACACCGGGGAGCTGTTTTTT. Translating gives CASSPRTGTLNTGELFF. The chain links TRBV12-3 or TRBV12-4 to TRBJ2-2, with TRBD1 identical over 8 bases. The CDR3 runs 17 residues. V was clipped by 5 bases and J by 1 base; unmatched bases: 9.

V usage is TRBV6-1 and J usage is TRBJ2-1; D might be TRBD2 (5 bases). There are 15 residues in the CDR3. The V end lost 6 bases, the J end lost 4 bases, and 16 bases lay between the germline ends. Germline loops: CDR1 MNHNS, CDR2 SASEGT. CDR3 protein: CASRTIARRYNEQFF. CDR3 sequence (DNA): TGTGCCAGCAGGACTATAGCGCGGCGTTACAATGAGCAGTTCTTC.

This clonotype has just a few counts. The chain joins TRBV20-1 to TRBJ1-4; 8 bases align to TRBD1. V shed 3 bases, J shed 7 bases, and the junction held 10 bases outside the gene matches. The germline V gene encodes CDR1 DFQATT and CDR2 SNEGSKA (reference sequence). CDR3 size: 15 residues. The CDR3 coding sequence is TGCAGTGCTAGCCGACAGGGGCCGTTACGTGAAAAACTGTTTTTT. Translating it yields CSASRQGPLREKLFF.

The chain recombines TRBV7-8 with TRBJ2-5, with D possibly being TRBD2 (6 bases). The germline CDR1 and CDR2 sequences are SGHVS and FQNEAQ. CDR3 length equals 17 residues. V lost 3 bases and J lost 2, with 19 bases in between. CDR3 nucleotides: TGTGCCAGCAGCTTCCTCCTTTTAGCGGAGCCGCAAGAGACCCAGTACTTC. Its protein is CASSFLLLAEPQETQYF.

The rearrangement links TRBV7-2 to TRBJ2-3, with D perhaps given as TRBD1 or TRBD2 (5 bases each). V was cut by 4 bases and J by 5 bases, with 13 bases left in between. Germline-derived CDR1 and CDR2 are SGHTA and FQGNSA. This CDR3 region has 14 residues. CDR3 sequence (DNA): TGTGCCAGCAGCTCCGGGACGAATGAAGATACGCAGTATTTT. The encoded protein is CASSSGTNEDTQYF. The full variable domain, its missing parts supplied by reference TRBV7-2 and TRBJ2-3, is GAGVSQSPSNKVTEKGKDVELRCDPISGHTALYWYRQSLGQGLEFLIYFQGNSAPDKSGLPSDRFSAERTGGSVSTLTIQRTQQEDSAVYLCASSSGTNEDTQYFGPGTRLTVL.

The chain is built from TRBV10-3 and TRBJ2-1, with 7 positions matching TRBD1. The CDR3 has 15 amino acids. The trim removed 10 bases at V and 0 bases at J, leaving 9 bases unmatched. Germline loops: CDR1 ENHRY, CDR2 SYGVKD. The CDR3 DNA reads as TGTGCCACCAGGTCCGGGACAGTCTCCTACAATGAGCAGTTCTTC. It codes for CATRSGTVSYNEQFF.

This clonotype has ten or more counts. The gene calls are TRBV5-1 and TRBJ2-1; D is ambiguous. The CDR3 length is 14 residues. Trimming took 0 bases from V and 4 from J, leaving 8 bases between them. The germline V gene encodes CDR1 SGHRS and CDR2 YFSETQ. CDR3 region: CASSLGTEYNEQFF. The CDR3 DNA sequence: TGCGCCAGCAGCTTGGGTACAGAGTACAATGAGCAGTTCTTC.